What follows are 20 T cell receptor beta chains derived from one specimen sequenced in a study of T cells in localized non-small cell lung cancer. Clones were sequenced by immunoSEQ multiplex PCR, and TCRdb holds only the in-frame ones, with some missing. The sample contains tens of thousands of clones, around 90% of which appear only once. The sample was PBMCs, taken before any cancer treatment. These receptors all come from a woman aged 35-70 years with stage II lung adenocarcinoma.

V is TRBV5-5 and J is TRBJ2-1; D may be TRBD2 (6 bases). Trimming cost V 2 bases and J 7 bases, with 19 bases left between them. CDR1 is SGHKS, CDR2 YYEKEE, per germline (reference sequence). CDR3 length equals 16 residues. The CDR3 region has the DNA TGTGCCAGCAGCTTCCCAGAGGGGTCTAGCGAGAATGAGCAGTTCTTC. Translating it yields CASSFPEGSSENEQFF.

The DNA of the CDR3 is TGTGCCAGTAGTAACCGCACTCCATCCTACGAGCAGTACTTC. This sequence encodes CASSNRTPSYEQYF. The chain recombines TRBV19 with TRBJ2-7, with D unclear. The ends were cut back, 4 bases at V and 1 base at J, with 11 bases in the middle. CDR3 size: 14 residues. Per germline, CDR1 LNHDA and CDR2 SQIVND (reference sequence).

CDR3: CASSLEPPSGENEKLFF. Here the CDR3 DNA reads TGCGCCAGCAGCTTGGAGCCCCCCTCTGGGGAGAATGAAAAACTGTTTTTT. The chain uses TRBV5-1 and TRBJ1-4; D uncertain. V was pared by 0 bases and J by 5 bases, with 17 bases between. The germline gives CDR1 SGHRS, CDR2 YFSETQ. This CDR3 has 17 amino acids.

For the CDR3, the DNA is TGTGCCAGCAGATCCCTAGGGACTTTTCAAGAGACCCAGTACTTC. It translates to CASRSLGTFQETQYF. This sequence joins TRBV6-6 and TRBJ2-5; maybe TRBD2 (6 bases). Deletions cut 6 bases from V and 2 bases from J, with 16 bases between. CDR1 is MNHNY and CDR2 is SVGAGI in the germline V gene (reference sequence). The CDR3 consists of 15 residues.

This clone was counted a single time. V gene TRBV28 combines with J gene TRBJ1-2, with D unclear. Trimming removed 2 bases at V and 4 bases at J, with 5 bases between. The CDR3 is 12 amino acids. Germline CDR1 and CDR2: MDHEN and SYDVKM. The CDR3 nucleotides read TGTGCCAGCAGTTTAAAAGTCTATGGCTACACCTTC. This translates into CASSLKVYGYTF.

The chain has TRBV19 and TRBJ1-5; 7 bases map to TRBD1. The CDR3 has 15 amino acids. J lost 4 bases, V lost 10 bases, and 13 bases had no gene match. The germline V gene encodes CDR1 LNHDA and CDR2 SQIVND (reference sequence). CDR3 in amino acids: CATGRGQADNQPQHF. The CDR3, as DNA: TGTGCCACAGGAAGGGGGCAGGCGGATAATCAGCCCCAGCATTTT.

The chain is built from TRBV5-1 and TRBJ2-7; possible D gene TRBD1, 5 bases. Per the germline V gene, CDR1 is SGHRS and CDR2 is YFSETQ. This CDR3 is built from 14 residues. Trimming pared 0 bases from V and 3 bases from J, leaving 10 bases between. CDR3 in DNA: TGCGCCAGCAGCTTGGTCATCCAGGGCTACGAGCAGTACTTC. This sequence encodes CASSLVIQGYEQYF.

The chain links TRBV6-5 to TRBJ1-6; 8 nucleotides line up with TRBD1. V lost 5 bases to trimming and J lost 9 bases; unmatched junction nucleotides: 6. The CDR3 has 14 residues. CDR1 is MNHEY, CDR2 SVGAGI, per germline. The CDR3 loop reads CASSADRGSSPLHF. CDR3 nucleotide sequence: TGTGCCAGCAGTGCTGACAGGGGTAGTTCACCCCTCCACTTT.

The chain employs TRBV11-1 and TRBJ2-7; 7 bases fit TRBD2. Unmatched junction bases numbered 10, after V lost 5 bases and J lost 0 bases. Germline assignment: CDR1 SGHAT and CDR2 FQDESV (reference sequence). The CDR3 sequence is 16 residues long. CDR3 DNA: TGTGCCAGCAGCCCGAGACTAGCTTCGATCTCCTACGAGCAGTACTTC. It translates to CASSPRLASISYEQYF.

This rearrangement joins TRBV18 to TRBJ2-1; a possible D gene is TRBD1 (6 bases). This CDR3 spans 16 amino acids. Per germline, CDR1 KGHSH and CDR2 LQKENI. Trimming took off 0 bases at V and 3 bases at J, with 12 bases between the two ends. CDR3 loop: CASSPPGTYFYNEQFF. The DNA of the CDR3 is TGTGCCAGCTCACCACCCGGGACATATTTCTACAATGAGCAGTTCTTC.

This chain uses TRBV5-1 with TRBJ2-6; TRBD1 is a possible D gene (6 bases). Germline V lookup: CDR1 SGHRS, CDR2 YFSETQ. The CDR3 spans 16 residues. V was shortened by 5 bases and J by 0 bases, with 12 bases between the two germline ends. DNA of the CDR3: TGCGCCAGCAGTCTACAGGGCAACTCTGGGGCCAACGTCCTGACTTTC. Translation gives CASSLQGNSGANVLTF.

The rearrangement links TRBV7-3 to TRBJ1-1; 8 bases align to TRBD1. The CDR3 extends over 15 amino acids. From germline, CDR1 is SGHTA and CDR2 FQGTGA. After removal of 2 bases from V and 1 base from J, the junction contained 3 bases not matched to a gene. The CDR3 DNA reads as TGTGCCAGCAGCTTATCAGGGGGCGGGAACACTGAAGCTTTCTTT. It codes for CASSLSGGGNTEAFF. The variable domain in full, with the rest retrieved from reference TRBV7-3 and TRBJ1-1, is GAGVSQTPSNKVTEKGKYVELRCDPISGHTALYWYRQSLGQGPEFLIYFQGTGAADDSGLPNDRFFAVRPEGSVSTLKIQRTERGDSAVYLCASSLSGGGNTEAFFGQGTRLTVV.

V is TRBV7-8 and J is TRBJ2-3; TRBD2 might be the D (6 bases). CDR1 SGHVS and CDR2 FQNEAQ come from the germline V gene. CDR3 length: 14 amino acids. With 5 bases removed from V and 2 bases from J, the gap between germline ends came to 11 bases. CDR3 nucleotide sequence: TGTGCCAGCAGCAACGGGAGAACCACAGATACGCAGTATTTT. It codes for CASSNGRTTDTQYF. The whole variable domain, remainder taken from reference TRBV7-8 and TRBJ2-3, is GAGVSQSPRYKVAKRGQDVALRCDPISGHVSLFWYQQALGQGPEFLTYFQNEAQLDKSGLPSDRFFAERPEGSVSTLKIQRTQQEDSAVYLCASSNGRTTDTQYFGPGTRLTVL.

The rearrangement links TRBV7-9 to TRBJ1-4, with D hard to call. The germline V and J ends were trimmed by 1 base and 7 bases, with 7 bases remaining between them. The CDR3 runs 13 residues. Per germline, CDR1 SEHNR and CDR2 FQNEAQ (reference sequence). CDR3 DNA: TGTGCCAGCAGCTTAGACTGGGGTGAAAAACTGTTTTTT. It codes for CASSLDWGEKLFF. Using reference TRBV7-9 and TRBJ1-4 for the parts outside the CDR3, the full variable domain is DTGVSQNPRHKITKRGQNVTFRCDPISEHNRLYWYRQTLGQGPEFLTYFQNEAQLEKSRLLSDRFSAERPKGSFSTLEIQRTEQGDSAMYLCASSLDWGEKLFFGSGTQLSVL.

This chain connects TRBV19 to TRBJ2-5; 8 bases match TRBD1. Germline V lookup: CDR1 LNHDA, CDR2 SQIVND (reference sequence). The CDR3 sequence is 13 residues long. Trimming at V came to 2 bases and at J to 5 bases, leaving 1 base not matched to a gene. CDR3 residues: CASSIYRGETQYF. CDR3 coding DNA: TGTGCCAGTAGTATATACAGGGGGGAGACCCAGTACTTC. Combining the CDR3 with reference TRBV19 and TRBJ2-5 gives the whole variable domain DGGITQSPKYLFRKEGQNVTLSCEQNLNHDAMYWYRQDPGQGLRLIYYSQIVNDFQKGDIAEGYSVSREKKESFPLTVTSAQKNPTAFYLCASSIYRGETQYFGPGTRLLVL.

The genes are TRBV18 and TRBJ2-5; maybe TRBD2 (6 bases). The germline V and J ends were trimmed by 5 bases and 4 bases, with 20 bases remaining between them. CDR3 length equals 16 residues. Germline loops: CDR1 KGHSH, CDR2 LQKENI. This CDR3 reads CASSLGTGEVGETQYF. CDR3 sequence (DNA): TGTGCCAGCTCATTAGGGACTGGAGAAGTAGGAGAGACCCAGTACTTC.

The CDR3 spells CASSFTQYNEQFF. The CDR3, as DNA: TGTGCCAGCAGCTTCACACAGTACAATGAGCAGTTCTTC. This sequence joins TRBV5-6 and TRBJ2-1; D gene ambiguous. Germline CDR1 SGHDT, CDR2 YYEEEE. CDR3 length equals 13 residues. V lost 2 bases to trimming and J lost 4 bases, with 7 bases between them.

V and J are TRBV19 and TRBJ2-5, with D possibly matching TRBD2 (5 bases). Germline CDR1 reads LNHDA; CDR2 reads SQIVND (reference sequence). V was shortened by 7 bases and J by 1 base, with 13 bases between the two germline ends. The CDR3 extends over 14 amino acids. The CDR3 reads CASKGGSAQETQYF. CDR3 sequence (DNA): TGTGCCAGTAAGGGCGGGTCGGCCCAAGAGACCCAGTACTTC.

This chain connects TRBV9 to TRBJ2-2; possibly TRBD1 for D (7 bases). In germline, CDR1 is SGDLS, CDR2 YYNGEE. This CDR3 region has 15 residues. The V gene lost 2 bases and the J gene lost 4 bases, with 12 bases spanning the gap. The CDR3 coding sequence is TGTGCCAGCAGCGTCAGGGGGGATGGCACCGGGGAGCTGTTTTTT. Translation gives CASSVRGDGTGELFF. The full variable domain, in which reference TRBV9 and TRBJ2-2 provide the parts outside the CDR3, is DSGVTQTPKHLITATGQRVTLRCSPRSGDLSVYWYQQSLDQGLQFLIQYYNGEERAKGNILERFSAQQFPDLHSELNLSSLELGDSALYFCASSVRGDGTGELFFGEGSRLTVL.

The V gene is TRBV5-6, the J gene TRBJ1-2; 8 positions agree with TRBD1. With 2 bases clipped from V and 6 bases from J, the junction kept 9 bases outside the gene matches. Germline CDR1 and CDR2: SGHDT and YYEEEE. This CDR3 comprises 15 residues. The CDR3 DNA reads TGTGCCAGCAGCTTACAGGGGGAACCATTCCATGGCTACACCTTC. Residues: CASSLQGEPFHGYTF.